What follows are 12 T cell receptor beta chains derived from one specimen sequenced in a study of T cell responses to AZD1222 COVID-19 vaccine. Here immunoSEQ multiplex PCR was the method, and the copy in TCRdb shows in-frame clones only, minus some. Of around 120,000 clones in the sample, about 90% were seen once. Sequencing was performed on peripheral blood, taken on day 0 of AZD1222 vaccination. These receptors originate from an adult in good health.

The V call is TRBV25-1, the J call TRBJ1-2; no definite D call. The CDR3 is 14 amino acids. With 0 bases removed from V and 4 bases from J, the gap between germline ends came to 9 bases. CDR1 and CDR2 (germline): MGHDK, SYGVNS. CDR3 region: CASSEYEATYGYTF. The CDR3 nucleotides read TGTGCCAGCAGTGAATATGAGGCAACCTATGGCTACACCTTC.

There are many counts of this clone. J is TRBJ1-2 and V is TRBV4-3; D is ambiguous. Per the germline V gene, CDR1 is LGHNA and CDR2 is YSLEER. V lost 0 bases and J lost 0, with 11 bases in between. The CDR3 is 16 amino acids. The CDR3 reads CASSQDPTSTNYGYTF. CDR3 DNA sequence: TGCGCCAGCAGCCAAGATCCCACGTCTACTAACTATGGCTACACCTTC.

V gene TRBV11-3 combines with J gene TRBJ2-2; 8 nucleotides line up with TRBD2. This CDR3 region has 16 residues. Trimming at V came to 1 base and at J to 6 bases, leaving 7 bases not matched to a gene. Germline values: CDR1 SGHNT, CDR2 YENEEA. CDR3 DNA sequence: TGTGCCAGCAGCTTAGCAACCTCCGGGGGGGCCGGGGAGCTGTTTTTT. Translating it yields CASSLATSGGAGELFF.

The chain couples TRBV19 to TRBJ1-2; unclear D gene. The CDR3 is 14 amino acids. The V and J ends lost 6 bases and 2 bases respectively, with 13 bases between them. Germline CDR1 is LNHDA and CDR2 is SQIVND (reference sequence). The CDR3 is CASRALGQNYGYTF. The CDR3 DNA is TGTGCCAGTAGGGCCTTAGGGCAGAACTATGGCTACACCTTC.

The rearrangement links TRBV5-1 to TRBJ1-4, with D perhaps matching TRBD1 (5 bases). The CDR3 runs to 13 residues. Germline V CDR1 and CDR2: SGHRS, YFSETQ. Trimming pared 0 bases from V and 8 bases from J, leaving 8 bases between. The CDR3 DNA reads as TGCGCCAGCAGCTTGGCATCAGGGGAAAAACTGTTTTTT. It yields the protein CASSLASGEKLFF.

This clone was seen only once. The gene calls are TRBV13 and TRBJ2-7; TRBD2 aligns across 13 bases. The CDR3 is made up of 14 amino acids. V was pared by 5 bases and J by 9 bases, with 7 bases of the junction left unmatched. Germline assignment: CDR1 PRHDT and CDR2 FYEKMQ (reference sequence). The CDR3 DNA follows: TGTGCCAGCAGCCAGGGACTAGCGGGAATCAGGCAGTACTTC. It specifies CASSQGLAGIRQYF.

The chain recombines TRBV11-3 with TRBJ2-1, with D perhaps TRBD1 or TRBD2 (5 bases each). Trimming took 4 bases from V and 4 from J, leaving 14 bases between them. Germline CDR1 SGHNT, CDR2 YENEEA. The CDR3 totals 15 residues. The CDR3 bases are TGTGCCAGCAGCTCTACCCGAGGGGAATACAATGAGCAGTTCTTC. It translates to CASSSTRGEYNEQFF.

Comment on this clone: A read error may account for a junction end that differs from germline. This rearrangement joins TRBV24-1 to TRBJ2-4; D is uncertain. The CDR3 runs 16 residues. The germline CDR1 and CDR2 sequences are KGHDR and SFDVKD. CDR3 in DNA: TGTGCCACCAGCGATTCGGGCCACGGCACAGAAAACATTCAGTACTTC. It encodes CATSDSGHGTENIQYF.

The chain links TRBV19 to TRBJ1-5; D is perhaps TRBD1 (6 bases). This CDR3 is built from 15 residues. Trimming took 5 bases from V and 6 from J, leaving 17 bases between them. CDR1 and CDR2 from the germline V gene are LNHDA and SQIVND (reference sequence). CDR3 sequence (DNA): TGTGCCAGTAGTTCCCGGCCAGGGGAGGCTCAGCCCCAGCATTTT. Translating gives CASSSRPGEAQPQHF.

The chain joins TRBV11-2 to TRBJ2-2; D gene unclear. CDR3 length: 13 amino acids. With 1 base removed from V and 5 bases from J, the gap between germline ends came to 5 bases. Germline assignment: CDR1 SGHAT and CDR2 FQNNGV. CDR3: CASSLGATGELFF. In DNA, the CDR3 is TGTGCCAGCAGCTTAGGGGCGACCGGGGAGCTGTTTTTT.

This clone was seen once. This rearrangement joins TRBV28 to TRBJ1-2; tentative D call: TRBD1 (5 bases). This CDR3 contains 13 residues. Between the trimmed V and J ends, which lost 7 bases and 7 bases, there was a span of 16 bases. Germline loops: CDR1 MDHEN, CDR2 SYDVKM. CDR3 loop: CASTGWGASGYTF. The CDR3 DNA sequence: TGTGCCAGCACGGGTTGGGGCGCGAGTGGCTACACCTTC.

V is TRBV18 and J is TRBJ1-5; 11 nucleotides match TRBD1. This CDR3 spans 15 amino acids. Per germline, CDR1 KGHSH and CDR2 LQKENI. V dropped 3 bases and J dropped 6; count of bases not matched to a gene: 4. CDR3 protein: CASSPGTGGGQPQHF. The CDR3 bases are TGTGCCAGCTCACCCGGGACAGGGGGAGGTCAGCCCCAGCATTTT. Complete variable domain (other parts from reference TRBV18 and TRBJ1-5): NAGVMQNPRHLVRRRGQEARLRCSPMKGHSHVYWYRQLPEEGLKFMVYLQKENIIDESGMPKERFSAEFPKEGPSILRIQQVVRGDSAAYFCASSPGTGGGQPQHFGDGTRLSIL.